This T cell receptor (beta chain) appears in the sequencing data of a study of T cells after posttransplantation cyclophosphamide. With 10 bases clipped from V and 3 bases from J, the junction kept 25 bases outside the gene matches. CDR1 is SNHLY, CDR2 FYNNEI, per germline. This CDR3 contains 21 residues. Profiled with immunoSEQ multiplex PCR; TCRdb holds only in-frame clones, not every one. Sampling found tens of thousands of clones, none seen once. Overall study results and limits: Recipient CMV seropositivity and CMV reactivation strongly tracked TRB clonality. Tissue-infiltrating T cells from skin or gut overlapped little with blood T cells.

This clone was observed many times. The antigen is unknown. The sequencing sample was made of PBMCs. This receptor was obtained from a man between 45 and 60 years old in good health, CMV-negative, and a related stem cell transplant donor. The chain carries TRBV2 and TRBJ2-7; TRBD2 aligns across 15 bases. This CDR3 reads CATDPLWTGLAGGPTNYEQYF. The CDR3 DNA sequence: TGTGCCACCGACCCCCTTTGGACGGGACTAGCGGGGGGCCCCACCAACTACGAGCAGTACTTC. Based on the CDR3 plus reference TRBV2 and TRBJ2-7, the full variable domain is EPEVTQTPSHQVTQMGQEVILRCVPISNHLYFYWYRQILGQKVEFLVSFYNNEISEKSEIFDDQFSVERPDGSNFTLKIRSTKLEDSAMYFCATDPLWTGLAGGPTNYEQYFGPGTRLTVT.